This is a list of T cell receptor beta chains from one sample in a study of T cells in Graves' hyperthyroidism and ophthalmopathy. TCRdb reprocessed the multiplex PCR reads with MiXCR, giving one entry per CDR3 protein. The sample lists under 400,000 distinct CDR3 sequences; roughly 23% were seen once. Sequencing was carried out using blood. The source of these receptors is a woman in her 50s with Graves' hyperthyroidism. Both conserved end residues are trimmed from each CDR3.

J gene	V gene	CDR3 protein
TRBJ2-7	TRBV20-1	SARGHGDSFREQY
TRBJ2-2	TRBV4-1	ASSQGQVNTGELF
TRBJ2-7	TRBV29-1	SVDSGQTYEQY
TRBJ1-3	TRBV2	ASSENGYSGNTIY
TRBJ2-1	TRBV7-2	ASSMDTEQF
TRBJ2-1	TRBV28	ASRTPLNNEQF
TRBJ2-3	TRBV6-9	ASSYGGGRSTDTQY
TRBJ2-3	TRBV7-9	ASSPFDPATDTQY
TRBJ1-6	TRBV27	ASSRAGLNNSPLH
TRBJ1-2	TRBV28	ASSADGYIYT
TRBJ1-1	TRBV12-3/TRBV12-4	AITDRANTEAF
TRBJ2-3	TRBV5-8	ASSYGSGGTDTQY
TRBJ2-7	TRBV9	ASSASGSIAYEQY
TRBJ2-5	TRBV2	ASTRGIVEETQY
TRBJ1-1	TRBV7-9	ASSPKGSAAF
TRBJ1-2	TRBV2	ASSVQQSPNYGYT
TRBJ1-1	TRBV11-3	ASSPLDRVPGEAF
TRBJ1-2	TRBV5-1	ASSLEVSGGYT
TRBJ1-3	TRBV20-1	SARNQGAGNTIY
TRBJ2-6	TRBV28	ASRNSGQGNSGANVLT
TRBJ2-1	TRBV9	ASSVKIGASGRGDEQF
TRBJ2-1	TRBV5-8	ASSEEVAGLMGDEQF
TRBJ2-7	TRBV28	ASSFGVSYEQY
TRBJ2-7	TRBV2	ASSRDRGRSYEQY
TRBJ2-1	TRBV7-2	ASSLVRTSGYNEQF
TRBJ1-1	TRBV20-1	STSVTGDTEAF
TRBJ2-1	TRBV25-1	ASSSSLGSGGADNEQF
TRBJ2-3	TRBV20-1	SAQGANTDTQY
TRBJ2-7	TRBV6-5	ASSYPRGADYEQY
TRBJ1-2	TRBV30	ACRTLGAGYT
TRBJ1-2	TRBV7-6	ASSARTGDHGYT
TRBJ2-1	TRBV15	ATSRVAGGRNEQF
TRBJ2-7	TRBV2	ASSVAGRNEQY
TRBJ2-2	TRBV5-1	ASSWNSNTGELF
TRBJ2-5	TRBV5-6	ASRPDLADQETQY
TRBJ2-7	TRBV20-1	SARIIGDYEQY
TRBJ2-3	TRBV10-3	AISAALAAKITDTQY
TRBJ2-7	TRBV7-9	ASGNYEQY
TRBJ2-3	TRBV2	ASSALLARPEDTQY
TRBJ1-2	TRBV27	ASSSSTGGSNNYGYT
TRBJ1-5	TRBV19	ASSAQTANSNQPQH
TRBJ1-1	TRBV11-2	ASSFAGQGMEAF
TRBJ2-7	TRBV28	ASRSGLAAASYEQY
TRBJ2-3	TRBV2	ASIWSASTDTQY
TRBJ2-1	TRBV20-1	SARDPQGSGGRSYNEQF
TRBJ2-2	TRBV12-3/TRBV12-4	ASSPVRGGPTGELF
TRBJ2-7	TRBV20-1	SARKGSSYEQY
TRBJ1-1	TRBV7-8	ASSPNPPEAF